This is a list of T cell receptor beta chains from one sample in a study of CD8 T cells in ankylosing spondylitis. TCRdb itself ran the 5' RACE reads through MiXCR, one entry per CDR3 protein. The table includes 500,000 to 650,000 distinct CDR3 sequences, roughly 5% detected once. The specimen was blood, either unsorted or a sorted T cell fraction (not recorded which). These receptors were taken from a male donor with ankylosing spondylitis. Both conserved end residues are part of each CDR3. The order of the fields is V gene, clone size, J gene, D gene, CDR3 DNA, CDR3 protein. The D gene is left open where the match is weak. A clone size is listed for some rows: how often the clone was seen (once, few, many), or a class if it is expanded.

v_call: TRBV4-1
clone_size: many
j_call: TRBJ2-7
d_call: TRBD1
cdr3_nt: TGCGCCAGCAGGGAACAGGGGGCGGGAGAGCAGTACTTC
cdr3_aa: CASREQGAGEQYF

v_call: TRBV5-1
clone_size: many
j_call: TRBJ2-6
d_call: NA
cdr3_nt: TGCGCCAGCAGCTTAGAGCCCATGCCTGGGGCCAACGTCCTGACTTTC
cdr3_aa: CASSLEPMPGANVLTF

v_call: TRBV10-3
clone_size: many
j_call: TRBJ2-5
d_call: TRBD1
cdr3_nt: TGTGCCATCAGTGAGACTGCAGGGGGAGAGACCCAGTACTTC
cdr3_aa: CAISETAGGETQYF

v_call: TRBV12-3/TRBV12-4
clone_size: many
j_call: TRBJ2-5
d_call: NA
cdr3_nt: TGTGCCAGCAGTTCCCGTGGAGGGCTGTTAGAGACCCAGTACTTC
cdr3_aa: CASSSRGGLLETQYF

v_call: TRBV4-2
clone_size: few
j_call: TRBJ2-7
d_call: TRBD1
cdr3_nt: TGTGCCAGCAGCCCCCTTCCGGGACAGGGAACCTACGAGCAGTACTTC
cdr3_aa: CASSPLPGQGTYEQYF

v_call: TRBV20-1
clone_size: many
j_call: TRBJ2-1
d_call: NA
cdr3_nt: TGCAGTGCTCAGACCCGTAGGGGGGGCAATGAGCAGTTCTTC
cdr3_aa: CSAQTRRGGNEQFF

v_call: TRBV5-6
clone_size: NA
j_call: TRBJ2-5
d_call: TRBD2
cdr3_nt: TGTGCCAGCAGCTCAGACAAGCGGGGCCTGGGAGAGACCCAGTACTTC
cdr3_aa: CASSSDKRGLGETQYF

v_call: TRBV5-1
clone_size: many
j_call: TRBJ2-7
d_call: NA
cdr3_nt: TGCGCCAGCAGCTCCAGTACTGGGCAGTACTTC
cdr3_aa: CASSSSTGQYF

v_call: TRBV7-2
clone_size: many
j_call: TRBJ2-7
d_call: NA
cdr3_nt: TGTGCCAGCAGCTTAATCGGGGCAGGTTTTTACGAGCAGTACTTC
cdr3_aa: CASSLIGAGFYEQYF

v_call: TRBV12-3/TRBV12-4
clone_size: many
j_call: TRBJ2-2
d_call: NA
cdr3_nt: TGTGCCAGCAGAGCCGGGACCCTCACCGGGGAGCTGTTTTTT
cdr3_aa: CASRAGTLTGELFF

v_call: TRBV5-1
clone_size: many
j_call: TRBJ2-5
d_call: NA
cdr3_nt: TGCGCCAGCAGCGGCGGGACTCCAGAGACCCAGTACTTC
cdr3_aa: CASSGGTPETQYF

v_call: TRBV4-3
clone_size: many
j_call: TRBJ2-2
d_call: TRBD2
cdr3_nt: TGCGCCAGCAGCCAAGATATACTAGCGGGAGATTTGACCGGGGAGCTGTTTTTT
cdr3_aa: CASSQDILAGDLTGELFF

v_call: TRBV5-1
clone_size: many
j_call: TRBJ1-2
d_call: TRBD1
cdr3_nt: TGCGCCAGCAGCTTAACAGGGGACAGAAACTATGGCTACACCTTC
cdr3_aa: CASSLTGDRNYGYTF

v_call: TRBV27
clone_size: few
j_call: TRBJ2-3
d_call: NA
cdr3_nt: TGTGCCAGCAGTTTACTTACCGGGCCTAGCACAGATACGCAGTATTTT
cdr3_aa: CASSLLTGPSTDTQYF

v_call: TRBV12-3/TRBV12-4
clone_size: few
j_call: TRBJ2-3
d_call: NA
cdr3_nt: TGTGCCAGCAGCACACTGAGCACAGATACGCAGTATTTT
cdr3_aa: CASSTLSTDTQYF

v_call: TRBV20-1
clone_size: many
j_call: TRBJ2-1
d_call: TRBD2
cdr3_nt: TGCAGTGCTAGAGATCGAGCTAGCGGGAAAATGGAGCAGTTCTTC
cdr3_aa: CSARDRASGKMEQFF

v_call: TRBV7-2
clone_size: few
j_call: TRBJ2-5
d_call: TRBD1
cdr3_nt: TGTGCCAGCAGCCGCACAGGGGAAGGAGAGACCCAGTACTTC
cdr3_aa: CASSRTGEGETQYF

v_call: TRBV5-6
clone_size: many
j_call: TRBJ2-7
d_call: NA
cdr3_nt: TGTGCCAGCAGCTTCGCTGAGTCCTACGAGCAGTACTTC
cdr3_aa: CASSFAESYEQYF

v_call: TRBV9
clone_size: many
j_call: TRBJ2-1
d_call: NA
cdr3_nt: TGTGCCAGCAGCCCCCAGCGGCACAATGAGCAGTTCTTC
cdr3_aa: CASSPQRHNEQFF

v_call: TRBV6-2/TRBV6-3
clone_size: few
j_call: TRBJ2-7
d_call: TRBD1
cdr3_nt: TGTGCCAGCAGTACCCCCGGGACAGGGTTAACCTACGAGCAGTACTTC
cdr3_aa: CASSTPGTGLTYEQYF

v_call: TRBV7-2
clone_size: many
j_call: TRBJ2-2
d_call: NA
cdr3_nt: TGTGCCAGCAGCACCAGACTAGGGGAGCTGTTTTTT
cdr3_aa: CASSTRLGELFF